This record concerns one T cell receptor beta chain sequence. In this sample, this clone turned up a few times. Its recognized antigen is unknown. Per-nucleotide qualities are absent, and no much larger clonotype sits a single base away. This sample stems from a study of beta chain features in type 1 diabetes listed by TCRdb under 2018. Regarding the research as a whole: Mean age, gender distribution, total cell number and subset yield were not different between patients and healthy donors. The study compared TCRB repertoires of sorted circulating CD4+ T cell subsets between recently diagnosed type 1 diabetes patients and matched healthy donors. Regulatory and stem cell-like memory subsets were isolated from only 8 patients and about 8 healthy donors, whereas naive and central memory subsets came from all 30 or so donors. A total of 107,917,701 sorted cells were examined across all samples, and the number of cells per subset was strongly correlated with RNA yield. Study-wide findings and limitations: Sequencing cDNA rather than genomic DNA could over-represent highly expressing activated cells, although activation and CD3 levels did not differ between groups. A moderate but significant shortening of TCRB CDR3 length was observed in type 1 diabetes patients in all four CD4+ subsets. HLA sub-analyses involved small numbers of individuals, so any influence of HLA type on TCRB rearrangement remained unresolved. At VDJ recombination sites, patients with type 1 diabetes made fewer insertions and deleted more nucleotides, a pattern implying thymic rearrangement abnormalities. PCR might favor shorter templates, but patient and control samples were amplified and corrected together, so any skew would affect both groups equally. Naive, central memory and regulatory TCRB repertoires appeared more similar among patients than among healthy donors.

All of the isolated RNA was reverse transcribed with the High Capacity cDNA Reverse Transcription Kit, so expressed TCRB transcripts were sequenced. Naive, central memory and regulatory T cell samples underwent deep immunoSEQ sequencing, averaging around 3.7 million total reads per sample. After sorted cells were lysed in RLT buffer, RNA was extracted with DNase-treated RNeasy Micro or Mini kits, with the choice depending on cell number. Each cell subset was processed separately to prevent cross-contamination, with patient and healthy donor samples processed together. The immunoSEQ multiplex PCR was used to amplify TCRB sequences from cDNA, generating 87-bp fragments that spanned the CDR3 region. Amplicons were sequenced on the Illumina HiSeq platform. On the authors' methods: Synthetic template baselines were used to correct PCR bias computationally, reads within Hamming distance 2 were collapsed, and singletons that could not be merged were discarded. Reads were aligned against IMGT to assign V, D and J genes, CDR3 length and insertions or deletions at six rearrangement sites. Clonotype counts were normalized to sorted cell number within each subset before computing true diversity and Gini coefficients with the tcR R package. Repertoire sharing was quantified using the overlap coefficient calculated on TCRB nucleotide sequences. This immuneACCESS table, as held by TCRdb, lists in-frame sequences with V and J called but not all clones. Of the missing ones, under half trace to an unresolved V gene in checked studies; the others have no known cause. V and J calls and clone size are copied from that table; D and trimming were computed from the DNA. Here the sample has roughly 150,000 clones; over 9% occur a single time. Jointly, the top ten make up more than 0.4% of the sample.

CDR3 length: 15 amino acids, cysteine to phenylalanine. The DNA shown is the 45-base CDR3, in frame from base 1. V and J are trimmed by 5 bases and 4 bases, and the gene matches miss 10 bases of the junction. For CDR1 and CDR2, the germline V gene lists SGHDN and FVKESK. A single peripheral blood draw of around 0.11 L on average was collected from each donor into heparinised tubes. Using a panel that included CD45RO, CCR7, CD25, CD127, CD95 and CD27, naive, central memory, regulatory and stem cell-like memory CD4+ T cells were sorted on a BD FACSAria II. Purity was above 95% for every sorted population. PBMCs were separated immediately by Lymphoprep density gradient centrifugation and were stained directly, without being cultured. So that batch effects would be minimized, each experiment stained and sorted samples in pairs, pairing one healthy donor with one patient.

Sequenced: central memory CD4+ T cells from blood. This chain is built from TRBV14 and TRBJ2-7; 8 nucleotides in the junction match TRBD1. The TCR originated in a man aged 30-40 years with type 1 diabetes. The CDR3 reads CASSKQGALGYEQYF. The nucleotide sequence reads TGTGCCAGCAGCAAGCAGGGGGCGCTGGGTTACGAGCAGTACTTC.